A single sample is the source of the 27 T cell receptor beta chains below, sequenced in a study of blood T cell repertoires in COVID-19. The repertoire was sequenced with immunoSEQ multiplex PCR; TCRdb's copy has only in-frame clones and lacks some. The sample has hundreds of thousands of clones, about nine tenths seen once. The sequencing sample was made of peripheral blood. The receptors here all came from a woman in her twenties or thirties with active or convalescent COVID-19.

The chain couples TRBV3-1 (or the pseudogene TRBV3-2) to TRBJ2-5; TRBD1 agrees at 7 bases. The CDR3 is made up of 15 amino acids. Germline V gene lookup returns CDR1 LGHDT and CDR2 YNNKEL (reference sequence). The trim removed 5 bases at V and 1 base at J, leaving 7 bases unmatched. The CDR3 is CASSTQTGFQETQYF. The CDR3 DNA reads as TGTGCCAGCAGCACTCAGACAGGGTTCCAAGAGACCCAGTACTTC.

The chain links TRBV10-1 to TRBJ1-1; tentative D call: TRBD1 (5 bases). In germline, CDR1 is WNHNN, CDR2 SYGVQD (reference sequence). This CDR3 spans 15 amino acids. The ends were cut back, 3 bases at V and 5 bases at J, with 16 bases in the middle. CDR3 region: CASSDPGDGRTEAFF. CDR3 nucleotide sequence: TGCGCCAGCAGTGACCCCGGGGACGGGAGGACTGAAGCTTTCTTT.

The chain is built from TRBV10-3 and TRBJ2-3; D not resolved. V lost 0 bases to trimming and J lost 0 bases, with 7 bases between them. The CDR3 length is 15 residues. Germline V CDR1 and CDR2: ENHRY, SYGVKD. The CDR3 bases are TGTGCCATCAGTGAGTCGGAGTACAGCACAGATACGCAGTATTTT. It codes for CAISESEYSTDTQYF.

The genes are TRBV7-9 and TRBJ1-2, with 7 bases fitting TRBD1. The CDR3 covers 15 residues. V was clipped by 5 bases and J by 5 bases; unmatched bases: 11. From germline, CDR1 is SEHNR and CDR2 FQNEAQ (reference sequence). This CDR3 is CASSPVGQSRYGYTF. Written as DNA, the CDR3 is TGTGCCAGCAGCCCGGTGGGACAGAGCCGTTATGGCTACACCTTC.

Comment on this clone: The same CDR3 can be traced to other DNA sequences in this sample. CDR3 amino acids: CASSIGDRGLYGYTF. As DNA, the CDR3 is TGTGCCAGTAGTATAGGGGACAGGGGACTCTATGGCTACACCTTC. The J gene is TRBJ1-2, the V gene TRBV19, with 10 bases lining up with TRBD1. This CDR3 spans 15 amino acids. Trimming took 1 base from V and 4 from J; bases not matched to a gene: 3. Germline V lookup: CDR1 LNHDA, CDR2 SQIVND (reference sequence).

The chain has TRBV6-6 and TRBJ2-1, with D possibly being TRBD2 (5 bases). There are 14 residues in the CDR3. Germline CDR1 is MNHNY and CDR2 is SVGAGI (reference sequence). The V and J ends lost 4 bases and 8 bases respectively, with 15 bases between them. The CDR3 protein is CASSSWELADEQFF. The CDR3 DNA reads TGTGCCAGCAGTTCTTGGGAGTTGGCGGATGAGCAGTTCTTC.

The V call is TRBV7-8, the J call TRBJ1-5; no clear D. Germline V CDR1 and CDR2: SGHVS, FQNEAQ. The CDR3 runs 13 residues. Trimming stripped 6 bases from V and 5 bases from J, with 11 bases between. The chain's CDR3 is CASSVHADQPQHF. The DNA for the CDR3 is TGTGCCAGCAGTGTCCACGCGGATCAGCCCCAGCATTTT.

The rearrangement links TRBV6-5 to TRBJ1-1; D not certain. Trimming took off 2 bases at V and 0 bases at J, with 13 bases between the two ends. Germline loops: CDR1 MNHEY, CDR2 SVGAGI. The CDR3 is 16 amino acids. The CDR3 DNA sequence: TGTGCCAGCAGTTACCGTAGGAGGACGGTGAACACTGAAGCTTTCTTT. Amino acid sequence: CASSYRRRTVNTEAFF.

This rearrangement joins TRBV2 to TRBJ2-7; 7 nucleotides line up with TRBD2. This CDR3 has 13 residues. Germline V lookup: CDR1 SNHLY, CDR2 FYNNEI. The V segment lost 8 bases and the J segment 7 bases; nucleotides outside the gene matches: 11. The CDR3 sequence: CASGGFGSGEQYF. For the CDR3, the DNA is TGTGCCAGCGGGGGGTTTGGTAGCGGGGAGCAGTACTTC.

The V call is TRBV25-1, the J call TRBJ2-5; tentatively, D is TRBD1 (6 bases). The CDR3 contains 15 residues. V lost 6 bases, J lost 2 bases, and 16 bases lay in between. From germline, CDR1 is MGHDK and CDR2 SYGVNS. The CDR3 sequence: CASSSGQRIQETQYF. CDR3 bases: TGTGCCAGCAGCTCCGGACAGAGAATTCAAGAGACCCAGTACTTC.

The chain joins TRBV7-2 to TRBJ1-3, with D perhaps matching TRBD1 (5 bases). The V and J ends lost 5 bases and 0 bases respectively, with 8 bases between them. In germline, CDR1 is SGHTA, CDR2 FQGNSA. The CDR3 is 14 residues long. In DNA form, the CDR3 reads TGTGCCAGCAGCCGGGGGGGCTCTGGAAACACCATATATTTT. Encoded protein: CASSRGGSGNTIYF.

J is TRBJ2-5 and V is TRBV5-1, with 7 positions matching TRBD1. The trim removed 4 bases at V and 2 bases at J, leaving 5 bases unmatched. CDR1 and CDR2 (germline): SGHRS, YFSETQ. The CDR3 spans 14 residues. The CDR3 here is CASSPWDRQETQYF. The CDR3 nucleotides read TGCGCCAGCAGCCCCTGGGACAGACAAGAGACCCAGTACTTC.

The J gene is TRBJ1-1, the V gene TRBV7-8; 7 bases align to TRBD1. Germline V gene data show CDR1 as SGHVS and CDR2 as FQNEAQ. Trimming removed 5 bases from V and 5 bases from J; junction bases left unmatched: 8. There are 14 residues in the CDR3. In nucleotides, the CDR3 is TGTGCCAGCAGCAACCGACAGGGACGTACTGAAGCTTTCTTT. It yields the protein CASSNRQGRTEAFF. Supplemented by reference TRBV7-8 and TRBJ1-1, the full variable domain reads GAGVSQSPRYKVAKRGQDVALRCDPISGHVSLFWYQQALGQGPEFLTYFQNEAQLDKSGLPSDRFFAERPEGSVSTLKIQRTQQEDSAVYLCASSNRQGRTEAFFGQGTRLTVV.

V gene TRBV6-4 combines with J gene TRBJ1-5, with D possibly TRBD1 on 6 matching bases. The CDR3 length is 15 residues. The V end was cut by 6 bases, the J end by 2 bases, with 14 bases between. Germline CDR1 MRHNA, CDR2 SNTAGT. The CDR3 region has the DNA TGTGCCAGCAGCGTACAGGGAGGGGGCAATCAGCCCCAGCATTTT. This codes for CASSVQGGGNQPQHF.

The CDR3 loop reads CASSPPGTLKNIQYF. CDR3 coding DNA: TGTGCCAGCTCACCACCGGGCACTTTAAAAAACATTCAGTACTTC. V is TRBV18 and J is TRBJ2-4, with D hard to call. The CDR3 is 15 amino acids. Deletions cut 0 bases from V and 4 bases from J, with 10 bases between. The germline CDR1 and CDR2 sequences are KGHSH and LQKENI.

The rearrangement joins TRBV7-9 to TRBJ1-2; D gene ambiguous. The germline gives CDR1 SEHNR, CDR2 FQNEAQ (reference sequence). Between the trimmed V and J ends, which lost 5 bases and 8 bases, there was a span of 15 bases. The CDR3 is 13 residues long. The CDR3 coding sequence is TGTGCCAGCAGCCAACCCGGAGGGTTCGGCTACACCTTC. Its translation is CASSQPGGFGYTF.

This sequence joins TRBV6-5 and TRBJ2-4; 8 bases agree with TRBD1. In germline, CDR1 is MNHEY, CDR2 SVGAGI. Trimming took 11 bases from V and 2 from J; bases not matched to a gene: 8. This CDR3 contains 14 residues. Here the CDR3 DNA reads TGTGCCTCACAGGGGGTCGTGCCCAAAAACATTCAGTACTTC. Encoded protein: CASQGVVPKNIQYF.

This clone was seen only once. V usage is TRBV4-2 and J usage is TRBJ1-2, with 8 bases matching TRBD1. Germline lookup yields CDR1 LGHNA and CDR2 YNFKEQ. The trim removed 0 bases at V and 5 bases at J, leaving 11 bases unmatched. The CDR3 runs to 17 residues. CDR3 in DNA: TGTGCCAGCAGCCAAGATCAAAGGACAGGGAACGGGTATGGCTACACCTTC. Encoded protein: CASSQDQRTGNGYGYTF.

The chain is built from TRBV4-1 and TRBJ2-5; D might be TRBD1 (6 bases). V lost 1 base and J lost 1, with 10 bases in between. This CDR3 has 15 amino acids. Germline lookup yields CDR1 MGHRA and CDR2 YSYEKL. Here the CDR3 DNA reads TGCGCCAGCAGCCAAGTGACCAGGGGCCAAGAGACCCAGTACTTC. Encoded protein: CASSQVTRGQETQYF.

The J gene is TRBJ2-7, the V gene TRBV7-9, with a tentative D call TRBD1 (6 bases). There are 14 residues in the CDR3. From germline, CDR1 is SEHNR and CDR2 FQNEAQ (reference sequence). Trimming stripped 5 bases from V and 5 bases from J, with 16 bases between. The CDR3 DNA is TGTGCCAGCAGCCCGGGACAAGTTAGCCACGAGCAGTACTTC. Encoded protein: CASSPGQVSHEQYF.

The CDR3 region has the DNA TGTGCCAGCAGTTCCGGGGGTGGAAACACCATATATTTT. Amino acid sequence: CASSSGGGNTIYF. The rearrangement uses TRBV28 and TRBJ1-3; weak D call: TRBD1 (5 bases). The CDR3 runs to 13 residues. In germline, CDR1 is MDHEN, CDR2 SYDVKM. V was trimmed by 4 bases and J by 3 bases, leaving 7 bases between them.

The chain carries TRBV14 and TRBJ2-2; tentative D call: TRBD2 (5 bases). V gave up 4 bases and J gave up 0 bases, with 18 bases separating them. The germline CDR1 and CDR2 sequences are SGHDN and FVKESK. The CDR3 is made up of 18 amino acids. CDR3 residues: CASSPVGVLGTNTGELFF. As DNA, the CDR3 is TGTGCCAGCAGCCCAGTCGGGGTCCTGGGGACGAACACCGGGGAGCTGTTTTTT.

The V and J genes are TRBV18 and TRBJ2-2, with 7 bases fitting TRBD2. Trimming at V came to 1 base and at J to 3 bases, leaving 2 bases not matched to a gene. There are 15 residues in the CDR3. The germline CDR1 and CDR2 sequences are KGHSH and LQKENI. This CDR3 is CASSPRSGDTGELFF. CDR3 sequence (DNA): TGTGCCAGCTCACCACGAAGCGGGGACACCGGGGAGCTGTTTTTT.

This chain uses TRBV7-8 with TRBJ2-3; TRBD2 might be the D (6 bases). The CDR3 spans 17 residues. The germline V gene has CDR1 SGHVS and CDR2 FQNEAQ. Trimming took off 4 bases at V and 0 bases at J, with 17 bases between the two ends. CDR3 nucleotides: TGTGCCAGCAGCTCACGTCAAGTTGCGGGGAGCACAGATACGCAGTATTTT. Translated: CASSSRQVAGSTDTQYF.

CDR3 coding DNA: TGTGCCAGCAGTCCTGACTATGGCTACACCTTC. Residues: CASSPDYGYTF. The chain employs TRBV2 and TRBJ1-2; D uncertain. V was trimmed by 5 bases and J by 3 bases, leaving 4 bases between them. Looked up from germline, CDR1 is SNHLY and CDR2 is FYNNEI. The length of the CDR3 is 11 residues.

This CDR3 is CASSPRQEVDEQFF. For the CDR3, the DNA is TGTGCCAGCTCACCAAGACAGGAGGTGGATGAGCAGTTCTTC. The J gene is TRBJ2-1, the V gene TRBV18, with a tentative D call TRBD1 (6 bases). The V gene's germline CDR1 is KGHSH and CDR2 LQKENI. V was trimmed by 2 bases and J by 8 bases, leaving 13 bases between them. The CDR3 contains 14 residues.

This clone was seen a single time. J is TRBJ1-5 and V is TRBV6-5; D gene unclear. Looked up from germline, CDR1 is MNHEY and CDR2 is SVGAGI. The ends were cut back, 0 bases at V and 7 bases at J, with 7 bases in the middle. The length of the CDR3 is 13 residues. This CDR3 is CASSYSELQPQHF. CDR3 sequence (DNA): TGTGCCAGCAGTTACTCTGAGTTGCAGCCCCAGCATTTT.